These 16 T cell receptor beta chains share one sample of origin, sequenced in a study of blood T cell repertoires in COVID-19. Generated by immunoSEQ multiplex PCR, the TCRdb table keeps only in-frame clones and is missing some. The data show 330,000 or so clones, approximately 88% seen once. The material sequenced was peripheral blood. The receptors come from a man aged 25 to 45 with COVID-19, enrolled during active disease.

The rearrangement links TRBV6-5 to TRBJ1-2; D might be TRBD1 (5 bases). Per the germline V gene, CDR1 is MNHEY and CDR2 is SVGAGI. V lost 8 bases, J lost 7 bases, and 14 bases lay in between. There are 12 residues in the CDR3. The CDR3 loop is CASGARGSGYTF. The CDR3 DNA reads TGTGCCAGCGGCGCGCGGGGGTCTGGCTACACCTTC.

The rearrangement joins TRBV5-8 to TRBJ2-1, with TRBD2 matching over 8 bases. Germline values: CDR1 SGHTS, CDR2 YDEGEE. J was trimmed by 4 bases and V by 0 bases; bases with no gene match: 12. The CDR3 length is 18 residues. CDR3: CASSLELSSGRNYNEQFF. CDR3 in DNA: TGTGCCAGCAGCTTGGAATTGTCTAGCGGGCGAAATTACAATGAGCAGTTCTTC.

In this sample, this clone turned up once. The V call is TRBV9, the J call TRBJ2-1; D is perhaps TRBD2 (5 bases). The CDR3 consists of 15 residues. Germline values: CDR1 SGDLS, CDR2 YYNGEE. Trimming removed 5 bases from V and 3 bases from J, with 15 bases in between. CDR3 nucleotide sequence: TGTGCCAGCAGGAAAGGACTCGGGAACTACAATGAGCAGTTCTTC. Protein sequence: CASRKGLGNYNEQFF.

This chain links TRBV19 with TRBJ1-2; D is ambiguous. CDR3 length: 14 amino acids. CDR1 is LNHDA and CDR2 is SQIVND in the germline V gene (reference sequence). The V end was cut by 7 bases, the J end by 2 bases, with 14 bases between. The CDR3 nucleotides read TGTGCCAGTACCCCGGGGAGGTCGAACTATGGCTACACCTTC. It codes for CASTPGRSNYGYTF.

This clone came up a few times. The chain recombines TRBV7-9 with TRBJ1-1; TRBD1 might be the D (6 bases). The CDR3 length is 14 residues. Per germline, CDR1 SEHNR and CDR2 FQNEAQ (reference sequence). V was pared by 5 bases and J by 0 bases, with 10 bases between. CDR3 bases: TGTGCCAGCAGCCCCCAGGGGATGAACACTGAAGCTTTCTTT. Translated, it gives CASSPQGMNTEAFF.

V usage is TRBV28 and J usage is TRBJ2-6; TRBD1 matches 12 bases. Germline loops: CDR1 MDHEN, CDR2 SYDVKM. The length of the CDR3 is 15 residues. V shed 11 bases, J shed 2 bases, and the junction held 4 bases outside the gene matches. CDR3: CASGTGGAGANVLTF. CDR3 bases: TGTGCCTCCGGGACAGGGGGCGCTGGGGCCAACGTCCTGACTTTC.

This chain links TRBV27 with TRBJ2-3; D is possibly TRBD1 (6 bases). Germline values: CDR1 MNHEY, CDR2 SMNVEV (reference sequence). V lost 5 bases, J lost 2 bases, and 11 bases lay in between. The length of the CDR3 is 14 residues. CDR3 in DNA: TGTGCCAGCAGTCCAAGGGACAACACAGATACGCAGTATTTT. Translated: CASSPRDNTDTQYF.

This clone was recorded only once. The CDR3 is CASSLDGRDYGYTF. The DNA for the CDR3 is TGTGCCAGCAGTCTTGATGGGAGAGACTATGGCTACACCTTC. This rearrangement joins TRBV28 to TRBJ1-2; D gene unclear. Germline CDR1 MDHEN, CDR2 SYDVKM. CDR3 length: 14 residues. V lost 5 bases and J 3 bases, leaving 13 bases between the germline ends.

The chain uses TRBV11-3 and TRBJ2-7, with TRBD1 identical over 8 bases. Losses at the gene ends were 5 bases for V and 1 base for J; bases not matched to a gene: 7. CDR1 and CDR2 (germline): SGHNT, YENEEA. This CDR3 has 15 amino acids. This CDR3 is CASSASGGKSYEQYF. DNA of the CDR3: TGTGCCAGCAGCGCCTCAGGGGGCAAATCCTACGAGCAGTACTTC.

This sequence joins TRBV19 and TRBJ2-3; 7 nucleotides agree with TRBD1. CDR1 is LNHDA, CDR2 SQIVND, per germline (reference sequence). This CDR3 is built from 15 residues. V lost 4 bases to trimming and J lost 0 bases; unmatched junction nucleotides: 4. CDR3 protein: CASSTRGPSTDTQYF. CDR3 bases: TGTGCCAGTAGTACTAGGGGGCCTAGCACAGATACGCAGTATTTT.

The chain employs TRBV5-1 and TRBJ2-1, with TRBD2 matching over 9 bases. Germline V lookup: CDR1 SGHRS, CDR2 YFSETQ. The V segment lost 0 bases and the J segment 2 bases; nucleotides outside the gene matches: 3. The CDR3 sequence is 16 residues long. The CDR3 bases are TGCGCCAGCAGCTTGGCGGCGGGAGGGCCCTACAATGAGCAGTTCTTC. It specifies CASSLAAGGPYNEQFF.

The chain couples TRBV6-2 or TRBV6-3 to TRBJ2-7; 11 nucleotides align to TRBD1. V gave up 5 bases and J gave up 6 bases; unmatched junction bases: 6. The CDR3 extends over 14 amino acids. CDR1 is MNHEY, CDR2 SVGEGT, per germline. The CDR3 coding sequence is TGTGCCAGCAGTCCCCACGGGACAGGGGGCGAGCAGTACTTC. Translation: CASSPHGTGGEQYF.

The V gene is TRBV24-1, the J gene TRBJ2-2; 11 nucleotides align to TRBD2. CDR3 length: 16 amino acids. The V gene end was trimmed by 9 bases and the J gene end by 0 bases; junction bases not matched to a gene: 5. The germline V gene has CDR1 KGHDR and CDR2 SFDVKD. The CDR3 loop reads CATSSGRPSNTGELFF. As DNA, the CDR3 is TGTGCCACCTCTAGCGGGAGGCCCTCGAACACCGGGGAGCTGTTTTTT.

The V gene is TRBV12-3 or TRBV12-4, the J gene TRBJ1-1; D is ambiguous. The CDR3 length is 13 residues. Deletions cut 2 bases from V and 1 base from J, with 5 bases between. CDR3: CASSLPPNTEAFF. In DNA form, the CDR3 reads TGTGCCAGCAGTTTACCTCCGAACACTGAAGCTTTCTTT.

This sequence joins TRBV4-2 and TRBJ2-1; 15 bases match TRBD2. Trimming cost V 8 bases and J 8 bases; bases outside gene matches: 4. Germline V gives CDR1 LGHNA, CDR2 YNFKEQ. This CDR3 comprises 14 residues. The CDR3 region has the DNA TGTGCCAGCGGACTAGCGGGGGGGCAATATGAGCAGTTCTTC. It specifies CASGLAGGQYEQFF.

This rearrangement joins TRBV7-2 to TRBJ2-1, with TRBD1 matching 10 bases. CDR1 is SGHTA and CDR2 is FQGNSA in the germline V gene. This CDR3 has 16 residues. With V trimmed by 5 bases and J by 9 bases, 13 bases remained unmatched. For the CDR3, the DNA is TGTGCCAGCAGCCGGGGGAGGACAGGGGGAGCGCCTGAGCAGTTCTTC. Encoded protein: CASSRGRTGGAPEQFF. The variable domain in full, completed from reference TRBV7-2 and TRBJ2-1, reads GAGVSQSPSNKVTEKGKDVELRCDPISGHTALYWYRQSLGQGLEFLIYFQGNSAPDKSGLPSDRFSAERTGGSVSTLTIQRTQQEDSAVYLCASSRGRTGGAPEQFFGPGTRLTVL.